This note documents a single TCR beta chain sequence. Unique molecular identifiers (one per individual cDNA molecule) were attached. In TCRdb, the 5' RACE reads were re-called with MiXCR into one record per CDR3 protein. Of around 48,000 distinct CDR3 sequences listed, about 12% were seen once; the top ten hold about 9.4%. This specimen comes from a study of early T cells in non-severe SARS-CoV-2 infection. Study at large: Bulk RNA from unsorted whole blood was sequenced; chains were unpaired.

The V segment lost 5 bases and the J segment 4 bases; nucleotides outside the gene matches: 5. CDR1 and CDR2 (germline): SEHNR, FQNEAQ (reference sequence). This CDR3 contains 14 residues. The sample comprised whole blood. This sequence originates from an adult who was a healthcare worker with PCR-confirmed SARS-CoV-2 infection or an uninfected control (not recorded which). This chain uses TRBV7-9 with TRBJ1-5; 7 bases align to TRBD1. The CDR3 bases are TGTGCCAGCAGCCGACAGGGATGGAATCAGCCCCAGCATTTT. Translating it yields CASSRQGWNQPQHF. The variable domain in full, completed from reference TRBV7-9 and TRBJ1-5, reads DTGVSQNPRHKITKRGQNVTFRCDPISEHNRLYWYRQTLGQGPEFLTYFQNEAQLEKSRLLSDRFSAERPKGSFSTLEIQRTEQGDSAMYLCASSRQGWNQPQHFGDGTRLSIL.